This passage covers 19 T cell receptor beta chains from one sample sequenced in a study of CD8+CD57+ T cells in acquired aplastic anemia. TCR beta VDJ and CDR3 were profiled, and genomic DNA was the template. TCRdb re-called the reads with MiXCR, one entry per CDR3 protein. This table holds 42,000 or so distinct CDR3 sequences, about 65% found once. The sequenced sample was sorted CD4+, CD8+, or CD8+CD57+ T cells (not recorded which) from PBMCs. The source of these receptors is a human donor in good health, serving as a control.

CDR3: CAEGGSGRSYNEQFF. The CDR3 bases are TGTGCCGAAGGGGGTAGCGGGAGATCCTACAATGAGCAGTTCTTC. This chain links TRBV2 with TRBJ2-1; 9 positions match TRBD2. The trim removed 11 bases at V and 1 base at J, leaving 9 bases unmatched. Per the germline V gene, CDR1 is SNHLY and CDR2 is FYNNEI. The CDR3 has 15 amino acids. Full variable domain (rest looked up from reference TRBV2 and TRBJ2-1): EPEVTQTPSHQVTQMGQEVILRCVPISNHLYFYWYRQILGQKVEFLVSFYNNEISEKSEIFDDQFSVERPDGSNFTLKIRSTKLEDSAMYFCAEGGSGRSYNEQFFGPGTRLTVL.

The chain joins TRBV29-1 to TRBJ1-2; TRBD1 matches at 8 bases. The J segment lost 6 bases and the V segment lost 1 base, leaving 7 bases of the junction unmatched. This CDR3 is 14 amino acids long. Germline assignment: CDR1 SQVTM and CDR2 ANQGSEA. As DNA, the CDR3 is TGCAGCGTTGAAGGCGGTGAGACAGGGGATGGCTACACCTTC. It codes for CSVEGGETGDGYTF.

This clonotype appeared many times. The chain links TRBV12-3 or TRBV12-4 to TRBJ2-3; D is possibly TRBD1 or TRBD2 (5 bases each). The CDR3 is made up of 13 amino acids. V lost 6 bases and J 3 bases, leaving 10 bases between the germline ends. The CDR3 loop is CASSPGTTDTQYF. The CDR3 DNA reads TGTGCCAGCAGCCCCGGGACGACAGATACGCAGTATTTT.

This clonotype was counted only a few times. The genes are TRBV7-6 and TRBJ2-5; the match to TRBD2 covers 7 bases. Germline-derived CDR1 and CDR2 are SGHVS and FNYEAQ. This CDR3 contains 14 residues. Trimming at V came to 2 bases and at J to 2 bases, leaving 2 bases not matched to a gene. The CDR3 sequence: CASSLSGTQETQYF. CDR3 nucleotide sequence: TGTGCCAGCAGCTTAAGCGGGACTCAAGAGACCCAGTACTTC.

This clonotype has only one observation. The chain has TRBV2 and TRBJ2-7; 9 bases are shared with TRBD2. V dropped 3 bases and J dropped 4; count of bases not matched to a gene: 10. Germline lookup yields CDR1 SNHLY and CDR2 FYNNEI. CDR3 length: 16 residues. In DNA, the CDR3 is TGTGCCAGCAGTGATGTAGATAGCGGGAGTCCGTACGAGCAGTACTTC. Translation: CASSDVDSGSPYEQYF.

The J gene is TRBJ2-1, the V gene TRBV10-1, with a tentative D call TRBD2 (5 bases). V lost 6 bases, J lost 3 bases, and 18 bases lay in between. Germline assignment: CDR1 WNHNN and CDR2 SYGVQD (reference sequence). This CDR3 region has 16 residues. CDR3 region: CASSQDPRVSYNEQFF. For the CDR3, the DNA is TGCGCCAGCAGCCAAGATCCGAGGGTGAGCTACAATGAGCAGTTCTTC.

The CDR3 DNA sequence: TGTGCCACCAGAAAGGGACATCGGCATGGCTACACCTTC. This codes for CATRKGHRHGYTF. J is TRBJ1-2 and V is TRBV24-1; possible D gene TRBD1, 6 bases. V was trimmed by 7 bases and J by 6 bases, leaving 14 bases between them. The CDR3 is 13 residues long. Germline V lookup: CDR1 KGHDR, CDR2 SFDVKD.

The rearrangement links TRBV10-2 to TRBJ1-5; 8 bases map to TRBD1. Germline CDR1 is WSHSY and CDR2 is SAAADI. The trim removed 10 bases at V and 0 bases at J, leaving 5 bases unmatched. The CDR3 length is 14 residues. Written as DNA, the CDR3 is TGCGCCACTTCGGACAGGGATAGCAATCAGCCCCAGCATTTT. Protein: CATSDRDSNQPQHF.

The rearrangement joins TRBV29-1 to TRBJ2-7, with D hard to call. This CDR3 is 13 amino acids long. V lost 6 bases and J lost 5, with 17 bases in between. The V gene's germline CDR1 is SQVTM and CDR2 ANQGSEA. CDR3 coding DNA: TGCAGCGTCATGCGGCTCCTCGAGGACGAGCAGTACTTC. This codes for CSVMRLLEDEQYF.

The chain uses TRBV29-1 and TRBJ1-3; possibly TRBD1 for D (6 bases). This CDR3 is built from 14 residues. Germline V gene data show CDR1 as SQVTM and CDR2 as ANQGSEA. The germline V and J ends were trimmed by 8 bases and 0 bases, with 14 bases remaining between them. This CDR3 is CSPDSMSSGNTIYF. In DNA form, the CDR3 reads TGCAGCCCGGACAGCATGAGCTCTGGAAACACCATATATTTT.

CDR3 coding DNA: TGTGCCATCAGTGCCCAGGGTAGCACTGAAGCTTTCTTT. It encodes CAISAQGSTEAFF. This chain links TRBV10-3 with TRBJ1-1, with D maybe TRBD1 (5 bases). The length of the CDR3 is 13 residues. Trimming cost V 4 bases and J 4 bases, with 10 bases left between them. Per the germline V gene, CDR1 is ENHRY and CDR2 is SYGVKD.

Worth noting for this clonotype: One end of the junction is discordant with germline, which a read error may explain. J is TRBJ2-1 and V is TRBV29-1; either TRBD1 or TRBD2 may supply D (5 bases each). Germline V lookup: CDR1 SQVTM, CDR2 ANQGSEA. CDR3 length: 15 amino acids. The CDR3 region is CSVEDPGPTYNEQFF. CDR3 nucleotide sequence: TGCAGCGTCGAAGATCCGGGACCTACCTACAATGAGCAGTTCTTC.

The chain has TRBV4-2 and TRBJ1-1; possibly TRBD1 for D (6 bases). V was trimmed by 4 bases and J by 0 bases, leaving 9 bases between them. The germline CDR1 and CDR2 sequences are LGHNA and YNFKEQ. This CDR3 has 14 residues. The CDR3 spells CASSPWGLNTEAFF. The DNA for the CDR3 is TGTGCCAGCAGCCCCTGGGGGCTGAACACTGAAGCTTTCTTT.

J is TRBJ1-1 and V is TRBV19; a weak D match, TRBD1 (5 bases). This CDR3 is built from 13 residues. The germline gives CDR1 LNHDA, CDR2 SQIVND (reference sequence). V lost 3 bases and J lost 1, with 6 bases in between. The CDR3 DNA reads TGTGCCAGTAGTATTGACAGGAACACTGAAGCTTTCTTT. It specifies CASSIDRNTEAFF. Full variable domain (remainder filled in from reference TRBV19 and TRBJ1-1): DGGITQSPKYLFRKEGQNVTLSCEQNLNHDAMYWYRQDPGQGLRLIYYSQIVNDFQKGDIAEGYSVSREKKESFPLTVTSAQKNPTAFYLCASSIDRNTEAFFGQGTRLTVV.

This rearrangement joins TRBV4-3 to TRBJ1-3, with 8 bases fitting TRBD1. From germline, CDR1 is LGHNA and CDR2 YSLEER. The CDR3 totals 14 residues. Losses at the gene ends were 2 bases for V and 7 bases for J; bases not matched to a gene: 4. The CDR3 here is CASSQKDRANTIYF. The CDR3 DNA is TGCGCCAGCAGCCAAAAGGACAGGGCCAACACCATATATTTT.

The chain combines TRBV24-1 with TRBJ2-3, with 11 nucleotides matching TRBD1. The CDR3 has 18 residues. V shed 0 bases, J shed 1 base, and the junction held 5 bases outside the gene matches. Germline assignment: CDR1 KGHDR and CDR2 SFDVKD. For the CDR3, the DNA is TGTGCCACCAGTGATTTGCCCGGGACAGGGGGGCGCACAGATACGCAGTATTTT. Translated, it gives CATSDLPGTGGRTDTQYF.

V usage is TRBV19 and J usage is TRBJ1-2; D uncertain. Trimming took 6 bases from V and 0 from J, leaving 11 bases between them. CDR1 is LNHDA, CDR2 SQIVND, per germline (reference sequence). The CDR3 runs 14 residues. CDR3 sequence: CASRKDGANYGYTF. CDR3 coding DNA: TGTGCCAGTAGGAAGGACGGAGCTAACTATGGCTACACCTTC.

This clonotype was counted a single time. The rearrangement uses TRBV10-1 and TRBJ2-1; D is uncertain. Germline values: CDR1 WNHNN, CDR2 SYGVQD (reference sequence). The V gene lost 0 bases and the J gene lost 8 bases, with 14 bases spanning the gap. The CDR3 length is 15 residues. Here the CDR3 DNA reads TGCGCCAGCAGTGAGTCGATGACGCCGCCGGATGAGCAGTTCTTC. Translating gives CASSESMTPPDEQFF.

The rearrangement uses TRBV10-2 and TRBJ2-7; 8 positions agree with TRBD2. The germline V gene has CDR1 WSHSY and CDR2 SAAADI. The CDR3 runs 14 residues. The V gene end was trimmed by 6 bases and the J gene end by 2 bases; junction bases not matched to a gene: 6. This CDR3 reads CASRLSGDAYEQYF. CDR3 DNA: TGCGCCAGCAGACTTAGCGGGGACGCCTACGAGCAGTACTTC.